A selection of T cell receptor beta chains follows, all from one sample in a study of blood T cells in healthy people across ages. TCRdb re-called the 5' RACE reads through MiXCR, storing one row per CDR3 protein. The sample consists of roughly 800,000 distinct CDR3 sequences, around a quarter of them appearing once. These same records also appear under a second study, on T cells of mothers and their children.

Sequenced sample: blood. These receptors all stem from a boy younger than 18 in good health. Each CDR3 is given with its conserved first and last residue. D genes are given only for firm matches. The listing skips clone size in some rows; elsewhere it reads once, few, many or a size class.

cdr3_aa cdr3_nt v_call clone_size d_call j_call
CASSPEQGSGNTIYF TGTGCCAGCAGTCCCGAGCAGGGATCTGGAAACACCATATATTTT TRBV6-6 - - TRBJ1-3
CATSRGTSTGGEETQYF TGTGCCACCAGCAGAGGAACTTCAACAGGGGGCGAAGAGACCCAGTACTTC TRBV15 many TRBD1 TRBJ2-5
CASSLEGGTETQYF TGCGCCAGCAGCTTGGAAGGGGGCACGGAGACCCAGTACTTC TRBV5-1 - TRBD1 TRBJ2-5
CASSLFSASGYNEQFF TGTGCCAGCAGTTTATTCTCGGCTAGCGGATACAATGAGCAGTTCTTC TRBV12-3/TRBV12-4 few TRBD2 TRBJ2-1
CATSDGPTQETQYF TGTGCCACCAGTGACGGACCGACCCAAGAGACCCAGTACTTC TRBV24-1 few - TRBJ2-5
CASSPRTGTDEQYF TGCGCCAGCAGCCCCAGGACAGGGACTGACGAGCAGTACTTC TRBV5-1 few TRBD1 TRBJ2-7
CASSLLAGAAGGYTF TGTGCCAGCAGCCTATTAGCGGGGGCTGCCGGCGGCTACACCTTC TRBV12-3/TRBV12-4 - - TRBJ1-2
CASSLGVRNREQYF TGTGCCAGCAGTTTAGGCGTCCGGAACAGGGAGCAGTACTTC TRBV27 few - TRBJ2-7
CASIGEGYEQYF TGCGCCAGCATCGGGGAGGGCTACGAGCAGTACTTC TRBV5-1 - TRBD2 TRBJ2-7
CASSRGQLNEKLFF TGTGCCAGCAGCCGGGGACAACTTAATGAAAAACTGTTTTTT TRBV3-1 few - TRBJ1-4
CASHGGGQETQYF TGTGCCAGCCATGGAGGGGGGCAAGAGACCCAGTACTTC TRBV7-9 - - TRBJ2-5
CSAGQGHYEQYF TGCAGCGCTGGACAGGGGCACTACGAGCAGTACTTC TRBV29-1 few TRBD1 TRBJ2-7
CASSTPSEADTQYF TGTGCCAGCTCGACGCCGTCCGAGGCCGATACGCAGTATTTT TRBV18 - - TRBJ2-3
CASCRGQHTEAFF TGTGCCAGTTGCAGGGGTCAGCACACTGAAGCTTTCTTT TRBV6-5 - - TRBJ1-1
CASTPRSSYEQYF TGTGCCAGCACCCCTCGATCGTCCTACGAGCAGTACTTC TRBV5-5 few - TRBJ2-7
CSARETGPGELFF TGCAGTGCTAGAGAAACAGGGCCCGGGGAGCTGTTTTTT TRBV20-1 few - TRBJ2-2
CASIKDSREQFF TGTGCCAGCATCAAAGACAGTAGGGAGCAGTTCTTC TRBV6-1 - - TRBJ2-1
CSAKSCPGQGGSGYTF TGCAGTGCTAAATCTTGCCCGGGACAGGGAGGATCTGGCTACACCTTC TRBV20-1 few TRBD1 TRBJ1-2
CASSDPLAGGPVLHF TGTGCCAGCAGTGATCCGCTAGCGGGAGGGCCGGTACTACACTTC TRBV6-1 few TRBD2 TRBJ2-5